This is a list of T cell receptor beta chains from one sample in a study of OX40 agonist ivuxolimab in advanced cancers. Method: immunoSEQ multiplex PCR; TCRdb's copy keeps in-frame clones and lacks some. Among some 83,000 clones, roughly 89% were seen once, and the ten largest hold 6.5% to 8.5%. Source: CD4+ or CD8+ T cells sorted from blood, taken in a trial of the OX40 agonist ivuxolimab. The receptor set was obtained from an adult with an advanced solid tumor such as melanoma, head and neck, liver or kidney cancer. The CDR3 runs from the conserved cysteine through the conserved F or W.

CDR3: CASSLVLGYEQYF
length: 13
V: TRBV7-2
J: TRBJ2-7

CDR3: CASSWGTPGGYTF
length: 13
V: TRBV5-6
J: TRBJ1-2

CDR3: CASSVETDGELFF
length: 13
V: TRBV9
J: TRBJ2-2

CDR3: CASSVEGTGGDIQYF
length: 15
V: TRBV9
J: TRBJ2-4

CDR3: CASNDGRGGLGTQYF
length: 15
V: TRBV27
J: TRBJ2-5

CDR3: CASSPRTVSPNEQFF
length: 15
V: TRBV2
J: TRBJ2-1

CDR3: CSVSGTGSSYEQYF
length: 14
V: TRBV29-1
J: TRBJ2-7

CDR3: CASSIVSGVRTDTQYF
length: 16
V: TRBV19
J: TRBJ2-3

CDR3: CASSLAGTANTGELFF
length: 16
V: TRBV5-6
J: TRBJ2-2

CDR3: CASTGTPANTGELFF
length: 15
V: TRBV6-5
J: TRBJ2-2

CDR3: CASSSTRDYPYEQYF
length: 15
V: TRBV11-3
J: TRBJ2-7

CDR3: CAWKPRGSEAFF
length: 12
V: TRBV30
J: TRBJ1-1

CDR3: CAISNRTSGSLHEQFF
length: 16
V: TRBV10-3
J: TRBJ2-1

CDR3: CAIRDMEGLYEQYF
length: 14
V: TRBV10-3
J: TRBJ2-7

CDR3: CASSAMPGGNQPQHF
length: 15
V: TRBV11-2
J: TRBJ1-5

CDR3: CASSLTGGAYGYTF
length: 14
V: TRBV7-3
J: TRBJ1-2